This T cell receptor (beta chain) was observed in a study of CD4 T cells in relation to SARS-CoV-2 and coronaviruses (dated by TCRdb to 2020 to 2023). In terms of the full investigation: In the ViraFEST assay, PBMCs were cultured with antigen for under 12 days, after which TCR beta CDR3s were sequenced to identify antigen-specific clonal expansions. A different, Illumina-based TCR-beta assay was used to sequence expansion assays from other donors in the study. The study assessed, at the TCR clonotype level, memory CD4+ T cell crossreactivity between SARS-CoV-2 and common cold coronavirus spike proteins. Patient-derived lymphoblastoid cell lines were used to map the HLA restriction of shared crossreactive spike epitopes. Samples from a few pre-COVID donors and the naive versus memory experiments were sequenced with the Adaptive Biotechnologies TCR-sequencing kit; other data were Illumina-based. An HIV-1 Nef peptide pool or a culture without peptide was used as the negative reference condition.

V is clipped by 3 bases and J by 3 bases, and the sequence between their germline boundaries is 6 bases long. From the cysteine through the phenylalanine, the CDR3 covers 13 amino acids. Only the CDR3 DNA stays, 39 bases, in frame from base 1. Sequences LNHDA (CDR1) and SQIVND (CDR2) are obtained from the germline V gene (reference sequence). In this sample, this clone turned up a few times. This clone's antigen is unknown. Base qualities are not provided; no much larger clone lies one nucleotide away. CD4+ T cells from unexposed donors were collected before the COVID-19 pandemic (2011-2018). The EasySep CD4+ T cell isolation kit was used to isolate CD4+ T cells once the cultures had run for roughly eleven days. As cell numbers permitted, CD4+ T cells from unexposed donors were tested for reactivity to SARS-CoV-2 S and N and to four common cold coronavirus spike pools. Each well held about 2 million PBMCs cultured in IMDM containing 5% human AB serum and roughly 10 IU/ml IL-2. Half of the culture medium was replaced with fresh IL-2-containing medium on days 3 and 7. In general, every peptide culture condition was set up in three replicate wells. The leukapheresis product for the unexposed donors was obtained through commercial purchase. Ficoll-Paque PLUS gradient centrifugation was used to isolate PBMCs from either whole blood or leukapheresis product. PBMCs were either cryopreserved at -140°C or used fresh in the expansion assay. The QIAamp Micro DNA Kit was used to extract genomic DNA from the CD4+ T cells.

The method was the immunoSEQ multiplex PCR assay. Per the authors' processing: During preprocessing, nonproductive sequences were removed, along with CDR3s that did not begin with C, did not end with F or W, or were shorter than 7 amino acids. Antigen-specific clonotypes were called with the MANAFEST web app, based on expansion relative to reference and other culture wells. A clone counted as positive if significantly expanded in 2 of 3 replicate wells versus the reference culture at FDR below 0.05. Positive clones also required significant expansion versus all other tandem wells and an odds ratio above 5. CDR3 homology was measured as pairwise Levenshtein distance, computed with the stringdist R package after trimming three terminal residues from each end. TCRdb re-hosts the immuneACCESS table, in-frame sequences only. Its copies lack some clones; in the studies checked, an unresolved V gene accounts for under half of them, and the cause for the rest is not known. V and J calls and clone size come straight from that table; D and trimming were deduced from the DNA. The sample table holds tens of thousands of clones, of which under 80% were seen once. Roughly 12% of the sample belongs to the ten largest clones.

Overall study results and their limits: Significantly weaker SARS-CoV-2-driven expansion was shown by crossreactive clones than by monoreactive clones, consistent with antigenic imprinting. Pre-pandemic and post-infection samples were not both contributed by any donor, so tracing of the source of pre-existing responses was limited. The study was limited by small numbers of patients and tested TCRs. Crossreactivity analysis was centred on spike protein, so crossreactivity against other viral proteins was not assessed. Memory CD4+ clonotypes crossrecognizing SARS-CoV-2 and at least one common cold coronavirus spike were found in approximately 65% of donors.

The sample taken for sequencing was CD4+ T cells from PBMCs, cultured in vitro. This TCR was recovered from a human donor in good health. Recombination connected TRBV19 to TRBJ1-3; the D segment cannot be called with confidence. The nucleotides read TGTGCCAGTAGTATGGCGGTTGGAAACACCATATATTTT. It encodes CASSMAVGNTIYF.